The T cell receptor (beta chain) described here comes from a study of identifying expanded T cells in peripheral blood. Study-level points and caveats: Roughly two-week clone count variance significantly increased as total template count grew.

CDR3 size: 14 residues. V gave up 4 bases and J gave up 7 bases; unmatched junction bases: 4. CDR1 is SGHAT, CDR2 FQDESV, per germline (reference sequence). With regard to this clone: What it binds is unknown.

Using immunoSEQ multiplex PCR, the repertoire was profiled, and TCRdb retains in-frame clones only, with some absent. The sample contains over 70,000 clones, around nine tenths of which appear only once. Material for sequencing was blood. The J gene is TRBJ1-6, the V gene TRBV11-1; 7 bases map to TRBD1. The origin of this receptor is a person between 18 and 75 years old in good health. The CDR3 loop reads CASSSTGVNSPLHF. Here the CDR3 DNA reads TGTGCCAGCAGCTCCACAGGGGTAAATTCACCCCTCCACTTT.